The 12 T cell receptor beta chains below all came from one sample that was sequenced in a study of T cell responses to AZD1222 COVID-19 vaccine. Using immunoSEQ multiplex PCR, the repertoire was profiled, and TCRdb retains in-frame clones only, with some absent. The table lists under 120,000 clones, about 93% of them singletons. Here the sequenced sample was peripheral blood, taken on day 0 of AZD1222 vaccination. These receptors originate from an adult in good health.

The chain has TRBV27 and TRBJ1-5; 7 bases align to TRBD1. Trimming at V came to 8 bases and at J to 2 bases, leaving 9 bases not matched to a gene. In germline, CDR1 is MNHEY, CDR2 SMNVEV (reference sequence). The CDR3 contains 15 residues. The CDR3 nucleotides are TGTGCCAGCGGTAGGGGGCTTAAAGGCAATCAGCCCCAGCATTTT. Its translation: CASGRGLKGNQPQHF.

The rearrangement joins TRBV28 to TRBJ1-3; 8 bases match TRBD1. Germline trimming cut 1 base from V and 1 base from J; bases unmatched to any gene: 3. The length of the CDR3 is 16 residues. Looked up from germline, CDR1 is MDHEN and CDR2 is SYDVKM. Written as DNA, the CDR3 is TGTGCCAGCAGTTTATTTGGACAGGGATCTGGAAACACCATATATTTT. It yields the protein CASSLFGQGSGNTIYF.

This chain connects TRBV28 to TRBJ2-3; TRBD1 matches at 12 bases. V dropped 5 bases and J dropped 4; count of bases not matched to a gene: 10. There are 17 residues in the CDR3. Looked up from germline, CDR1 is MDHEN and CDR2 is SYDVKM. This CDR3 reads CASSAAGQGAGADTQYF. For the CDR3, the DNA is TGTGCCAGCAGTGCCGCGGGACAGGGGGCCGGAGCAGATACGCAGTATTTT. The entire variable domain, with the rest obtained from reference TRBV28 and TRBJ2-3, is as follows: DVKVTQSSRYLVKRTGEKVFLECVQDMDHENMFWYRQDPGLGLRLIYFSYDVKMKEKGDIPEGYSVSREKKERFSLILESASTNQTSMYLCASSAAGQGAGADTQYFGPGTRLTVL.

The CDR3 is CASSQVAGVSPLHF. In DNA, the CDR3 is TGCGCCAGCAGCCAAGTAGCAGGGGTCTCACCCCTCCACTTT. This sequence joins TRBV4-3 and TRBJ1-6; possibly TRBD1 for D (6 bases). Germline loops: CDR1 LGHNA, CDR2 YSLEER. V lost 1 base and J lost 10, with 11 bases in between. This CDR3 has 14 residues.

V and J are TRBV6-4 and TRBJ1-1; D not resolved. The CDR3 length is 17 residues. CDR1 and CDR2 (germline): MRHNA, SNTAGT. The V end was cut by 6 bases, the J end by 1 base, with 21 bases between. CDR3 sequence reads: CASRLQTLASGNTEAFF. The CDR3 DNA reads as TGTGCCAGCAGACTCCAGACACTAGCCTCAGGGAACACTGAAGCTTTCTTT.

The chain employs TRBV5-1 and TRBJ2-3, with D uncertain. This CDR3 contains 12 residues. Germline CDR1 reads SGHRS; CDR2 reads YFSETQ. The germline V and J ends were trimmed by 2 bases and 2 bases, with 3 bases remaining between them. The DNA of the CDR3 is TGCGCCAGCAGCTTAAACACAGATACGCAGTATTTT. It is translated as CASSLNTDTQYF.

CDR3 DNA sequence: TGCAGCGTTAGTGGGAGCGCGGGCAATCAGCCCCAGCATTTT. Protein: CSVSGSAGNQPQHF. J is TRBJ1-5 and V is TRBV29-1, with D hard to call. The germline gives CDR1 SQVTM, CDR2 ANQGSEA. V lost 5 bases and J lost 2, with 13 bases in between. This CDR3 spans 14 amino acids.

The rearrangement joins TRBV4-2 to TRBJ1-3; TRBD1 aligns across 9 bases. Looked up from germline, CDR1 is LGHNA and CDR2 is YNFKEQ. J was trimmed by 2 bases and V by 0 bases; bases with no gene match: 11. The CDR3 is made up of 19 amino acids. This CDR3 is CASSQDTNDRGSPGNTIYF. The CDR3 DNA sequence: TGTGCCAGCAGCCAAGACACCAATGACAGGGGGTCCCCTGGAAACACCATATATTTT.

V usage is TRBV10-3 and J usage is TRBJ2-5; no clear D. CDR1 is ENHRY and CDR2 is SYGVKD in the germline V gene. This CDR3 contains 16 residues. V lost 3 bases, J lost 5 bases, and 19 bases lay in between. In DNA, the CDR3 is TGTGCCATCAGTGACGAGAAATTGCAACTCGTGGAGACCCAGTACTTC. As protein: CAISDEKLQLVETQYF.

This clone showed up just once. V gene TRBV9 combines with J gene TRBJ2-1; TRBD2 aligns across 9 bases. This CDR3 is built from 15 residues. Germline V lookup: CDR1 SGDLS, CDR2 YYNGEE. V trimming: 5 bases; J trimming: 0 bases; junction bases outside the gene matches: 3. The CDR3 DNA follows: TGTGCCAGCAGTAGCGGGAGTATCTCCTACAATGAGCAGTTCTTC. Encoded protein: CASSSGSISYNEQFF.

J is TRBJ1-2 and V is TRBV7-9; 9 bases are shared with TRBD1. The J segment lost 8 bases and the V segment lost 5 bases, leaving 12 bases of the junction unmatched. The CDR3 has 15 residues. The germline V gene encodes CDR1 SEHNR and CDR2 FQNEAQ (reference sequence). CDR3 in amino acids: CASSQSLQGAGGYTF. The CDR3 region has the DNA TGTGCCAGCAGCCAGAGTCTACAGGGGGCAGGCGGCTACACCTTC. Combining the CDR3 with reference TRBV7-9 and TRBJ1-2 gives the whole variable domain DTGVSQNPRHKITKRGQNVTFRCDPISEHNRLYWYRQTLGQGPEFLTYFQNEAQLEKSRLLSDRFSAERPKGSFSTLEIQRTEQGDSAMYLCASSQSLQGAGGYTFGSGTRLTVV.

The rearrangement links TRBV28 to TRBJ1-2; a possible D gene is TRBD1 (5 bases). The CDR3 runs to 14 residues. Germline V CDR1 and CDR2: MDHEN, SYDVKM. V lost 11 bases, J lost 1 base, and 17 bases lay in between. As DNA, the CDR3 is TGTGCCGTCCTATCGGGACTCAGTAACTATGGCTACACCTTC. Its protein product is CAVLSGLSNYGYTF.